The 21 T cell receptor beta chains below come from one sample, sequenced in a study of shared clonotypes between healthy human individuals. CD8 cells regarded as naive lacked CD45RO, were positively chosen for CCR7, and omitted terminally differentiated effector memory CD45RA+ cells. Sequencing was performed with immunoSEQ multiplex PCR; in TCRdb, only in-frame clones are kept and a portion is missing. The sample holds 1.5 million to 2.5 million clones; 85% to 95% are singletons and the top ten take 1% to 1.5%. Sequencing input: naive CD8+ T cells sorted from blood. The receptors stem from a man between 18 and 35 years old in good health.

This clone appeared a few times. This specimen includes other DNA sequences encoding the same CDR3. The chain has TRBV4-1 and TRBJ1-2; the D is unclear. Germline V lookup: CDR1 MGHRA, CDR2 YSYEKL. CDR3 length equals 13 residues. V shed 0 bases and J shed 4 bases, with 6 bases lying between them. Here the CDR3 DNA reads TGCGCCAGCAGCCAAGATCTTGGCTATGGCTACACCTTC. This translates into CASSQDLGYGYTF.

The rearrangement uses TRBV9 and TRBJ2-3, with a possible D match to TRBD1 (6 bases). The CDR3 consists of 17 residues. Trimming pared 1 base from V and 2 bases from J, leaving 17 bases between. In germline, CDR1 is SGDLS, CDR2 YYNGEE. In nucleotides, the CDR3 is TGTGCCAGCAGCGTAAACCCCGAATGGGACATCACAGATACGCAGTATTTT. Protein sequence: CASSVNPEWDITDTQYF.

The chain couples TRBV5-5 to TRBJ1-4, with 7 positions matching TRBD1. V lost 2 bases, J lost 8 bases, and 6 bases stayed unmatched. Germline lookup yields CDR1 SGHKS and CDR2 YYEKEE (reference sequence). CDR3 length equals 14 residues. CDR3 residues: CASSFRGSEEKLFF. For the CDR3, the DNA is TGTGCCAGCAGCTTCAGGGGGAGTGAGGAAAAACTGTTTTTT. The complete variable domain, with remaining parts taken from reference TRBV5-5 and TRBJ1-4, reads DAGVTQSPTHLIKTRGQQVTLRCSPISGHKSVSWYQQVLGQGPQFIFQYYEKEERGRGNFPDRFSARQFPNYSSELNVNALLLGDSALYLCASSFRGSEEKLFFGSGTQLSVL.

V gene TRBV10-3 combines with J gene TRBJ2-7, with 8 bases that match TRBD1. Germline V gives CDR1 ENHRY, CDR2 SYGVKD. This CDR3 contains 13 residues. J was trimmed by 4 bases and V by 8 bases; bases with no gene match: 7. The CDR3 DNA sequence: TGTGCCATCGGACAGGGAATGGGGTACGAGCAGTACTTC. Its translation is CAIGQGMGYEQYF.

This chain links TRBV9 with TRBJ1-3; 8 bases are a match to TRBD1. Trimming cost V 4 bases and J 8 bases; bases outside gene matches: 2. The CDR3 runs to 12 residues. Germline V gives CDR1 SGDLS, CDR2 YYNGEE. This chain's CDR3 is CASSPGGDTIYF. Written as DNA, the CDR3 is TGTGCCAGCAGCCCAGGGGGCGACACCATATATTTT.

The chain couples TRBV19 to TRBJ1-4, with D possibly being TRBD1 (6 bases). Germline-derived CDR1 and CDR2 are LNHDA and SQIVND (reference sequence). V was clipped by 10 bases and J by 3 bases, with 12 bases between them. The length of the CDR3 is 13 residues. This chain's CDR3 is CATGQNPNEKLFF. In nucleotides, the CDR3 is TGTGCCACCGGACAGAACCCTAATGAAAAACTGTTTTTT.

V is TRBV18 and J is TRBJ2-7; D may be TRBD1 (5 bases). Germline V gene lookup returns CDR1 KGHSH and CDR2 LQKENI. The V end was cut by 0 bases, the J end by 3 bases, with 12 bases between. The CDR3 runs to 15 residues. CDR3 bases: TGTGCCAGCTCACCACCGGTTGACAGTTTCTACGAGCAGTACTTC. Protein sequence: CASSPPVDSFYEQYF.

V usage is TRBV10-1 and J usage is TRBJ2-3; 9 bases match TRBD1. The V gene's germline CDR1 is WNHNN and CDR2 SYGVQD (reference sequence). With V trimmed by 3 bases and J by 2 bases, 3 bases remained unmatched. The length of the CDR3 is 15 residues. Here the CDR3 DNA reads TGCGCCAGCAGTGACCGGGACAGGGTCACAGATACGCAGTATTTT. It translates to CASSDRDRVTDTQYF.

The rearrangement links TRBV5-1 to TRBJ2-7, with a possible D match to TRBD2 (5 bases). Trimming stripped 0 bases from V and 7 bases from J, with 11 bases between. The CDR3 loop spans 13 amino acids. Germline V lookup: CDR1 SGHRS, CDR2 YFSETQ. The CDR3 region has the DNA TGCGCCAGCAGCTTGGCCGGGGTACTGGAGCAGTACTTC. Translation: CASSLAGVLEQYF. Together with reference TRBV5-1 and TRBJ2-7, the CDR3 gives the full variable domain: KAGVTQTPRYLIKTRGQQVTLSCSPISGHRSVSWYQQTPGQGLQFLFEYFSETQRNKGNFPGRFSGRQFSNSRSEMNVSTLELGDSALYLCASSLAGVLEQYFGPGTRLTVT.

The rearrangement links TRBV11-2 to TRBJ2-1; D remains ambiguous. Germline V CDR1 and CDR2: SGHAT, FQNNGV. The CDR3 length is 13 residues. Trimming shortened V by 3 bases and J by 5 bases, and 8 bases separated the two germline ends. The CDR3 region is CASSFALDNEQFF. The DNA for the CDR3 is TGTGCCAGCAGCTTTGCCCTAGACAATGAGCAGTTCTTC. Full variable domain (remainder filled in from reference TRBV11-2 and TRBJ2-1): EAGVAQSPRYKIIEKRQSVAFWCNPISGHATLYWYQQILGQGPKLLIQFQNNGVVDDSQLPKDRFSAERLKGVDSTLKIQPAKLEDSAVYLCASSFALDNEQFFGPGTRLTVL.

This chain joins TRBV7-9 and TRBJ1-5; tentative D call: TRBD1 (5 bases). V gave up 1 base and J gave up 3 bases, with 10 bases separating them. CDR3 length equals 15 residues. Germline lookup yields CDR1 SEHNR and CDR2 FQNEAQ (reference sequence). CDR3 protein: CASSLGTGYNQPQHF. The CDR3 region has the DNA TGTGCCAGCAGCTTAGGCACAGGTTACAATCAGCCCCAGCATTTT.

This CDR3 reads CASSETREGQPQHF. The CDR3 coding sequence is TGTGCCAGCAGTGAAACCAGGGAGGGCCAGCCCCAGCATTTT. This chain connects TRBV6-1 to TRBJ1-5; tentative D call: TRBD1 (5 bases). Trimming took off 2 bases at V and 7 bases at J, with 12 bases between the two ends. Germline values: CDR1 MNHNS, CDR2 SASEGT. The CDR3 is 14 amino acids.

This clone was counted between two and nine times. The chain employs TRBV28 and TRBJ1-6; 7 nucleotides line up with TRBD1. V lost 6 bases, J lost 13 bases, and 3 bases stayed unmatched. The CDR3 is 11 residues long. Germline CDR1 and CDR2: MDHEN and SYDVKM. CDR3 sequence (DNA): TGTGCCAGCAGCCCACAGGGGCCCCTCCACTTT. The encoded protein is CASSPQGPLHF.

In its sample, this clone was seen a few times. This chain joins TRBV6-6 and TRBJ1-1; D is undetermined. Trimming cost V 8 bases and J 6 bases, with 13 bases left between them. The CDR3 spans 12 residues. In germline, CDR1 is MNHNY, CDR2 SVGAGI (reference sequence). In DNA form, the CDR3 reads TGTGCCAGCGCGGTGAGGTTCGCTGAAGCTTTCTTT. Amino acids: CASAVRFAEAFF.

Written as DNA, the CDR3 is TGCGCCAGCAGCCAAGAGGATGGGGAAGGGAATTCACCCCTCCACTTT. Translation gives CASSQEDGEGNSPLHF. The J gene is TRBJ1-6, the V gene TRBV4-1, with D unclear. The CDR3 extends over 16 amino acids. V was clipped by 0 bases and J by 7 bases, with 13 bases between them. Germline lookup yields CDR1 MGHRA and CDR2 YSYEKL.

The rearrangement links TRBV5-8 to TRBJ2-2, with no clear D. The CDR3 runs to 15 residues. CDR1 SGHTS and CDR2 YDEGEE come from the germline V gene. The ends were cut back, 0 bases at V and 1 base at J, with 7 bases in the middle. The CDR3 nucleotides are TGTGCCAGCAGCTTGGTCCAGTGGAACACCGGGGAGCTGTTTTTT. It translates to CASSLVQWNTGELFF.

DNA for the CDR3: TGTGCCAGCAGCCACGTAAGCTCCTACGAGCAGTACTTC. Protein sequence: CASSHVSSYEQYF. The chain joins TRBV5-6 to TRBJ2-7; D not resolved. The CDR3 is 13 amino acids. Germline V gene data show CDR1 as SGHDT and CDR2 as YYEEEE. Trimming stripped 4 bases from V and 0 bases from J, with 8 bases between.

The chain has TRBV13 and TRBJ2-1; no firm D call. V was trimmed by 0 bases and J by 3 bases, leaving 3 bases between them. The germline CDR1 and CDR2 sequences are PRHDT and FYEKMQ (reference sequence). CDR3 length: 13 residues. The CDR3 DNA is TGTGCCAGCAGCTTAGGACACTACAATGAGCAGTTCTTC. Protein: CASSLGHYNEQFF. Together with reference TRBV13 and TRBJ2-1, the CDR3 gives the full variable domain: AAGVIQSPRHLIKEKRETATLKCYPIPRHDTVYWYQQGPGQDPQFLISFYEKMQSDKGSIPDRFSAQQFSDYHSELNMSSLELGDSALYFCASSLGHYNEQFFGPGTRLTVL.

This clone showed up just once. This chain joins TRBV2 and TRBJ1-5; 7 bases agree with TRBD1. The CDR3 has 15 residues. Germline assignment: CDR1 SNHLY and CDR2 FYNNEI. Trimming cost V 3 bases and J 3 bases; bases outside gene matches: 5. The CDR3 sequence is CASSEDRSLNQPQHF. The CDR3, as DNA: TGTGCCAGCAGTGAGGACAGGTCGCTCAATCAGCCCCAGCATTTT. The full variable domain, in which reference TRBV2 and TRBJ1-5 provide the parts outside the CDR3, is EPEVTQTPSHQVTQMGQEVILRCVPISNHLYFYWYRQILGQKVEFLVSFYNNEISEKSEIFDDQFSVERPDGSNFTLKIRSTKLEDSAMYFCASSEDRSLNQPQHFGDGTRLSIL.

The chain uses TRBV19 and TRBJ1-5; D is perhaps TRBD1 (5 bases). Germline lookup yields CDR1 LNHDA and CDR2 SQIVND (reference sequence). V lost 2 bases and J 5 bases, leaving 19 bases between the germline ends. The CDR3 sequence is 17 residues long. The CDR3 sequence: CASSIQGLTPWYQPQHF. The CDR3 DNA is TGTGCCAGTAGTATACAGGGATTAACCCCCTGGTATCAGCCCCAGCATTTT. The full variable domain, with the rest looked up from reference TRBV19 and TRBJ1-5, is DGGITQSPKYLFRKEGQNVTLSCEQNLNHDAMYWYRQDPGQGLRLIYYSQIVNDFQKGDIAEGYSVSREKKESFPLTVTSAQKNPTAFYLCASSIQGLTPWYQPQHFGDGTRLSIL.

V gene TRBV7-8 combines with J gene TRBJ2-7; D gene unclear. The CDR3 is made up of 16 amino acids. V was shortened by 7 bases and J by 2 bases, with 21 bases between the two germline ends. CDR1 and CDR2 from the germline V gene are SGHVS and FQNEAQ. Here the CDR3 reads CASNRRGREEAYEQYF. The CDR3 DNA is TGTGCCAGCAACCGCCGAGGAAGGGAAGAAGCCTACGAGCAGTACTTC. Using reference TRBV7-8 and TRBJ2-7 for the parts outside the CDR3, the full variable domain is GAGVSQSPRYKVAKRGQDVALRCDPISGHVSLFWYQQALGQGPEFLTYFQNEAQLDKSGLPSDRFFAERPEGSVSTLKIQRTQQEDSAVYLCASNRRGREEAYEQYFGPGTRLTVT.